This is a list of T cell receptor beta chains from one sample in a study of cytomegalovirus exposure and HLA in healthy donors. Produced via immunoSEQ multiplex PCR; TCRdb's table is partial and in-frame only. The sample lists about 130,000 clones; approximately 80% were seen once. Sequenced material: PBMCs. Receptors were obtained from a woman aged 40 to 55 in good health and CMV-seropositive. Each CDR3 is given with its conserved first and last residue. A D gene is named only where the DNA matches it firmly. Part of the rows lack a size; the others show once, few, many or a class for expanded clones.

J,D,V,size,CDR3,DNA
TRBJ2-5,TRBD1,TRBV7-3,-,CASSASGGLRETQYF,TGTGCCAGCAGCGCTTCAGGGGGATTACGGGAGACCCAGTACTTC
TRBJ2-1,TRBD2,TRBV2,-,CASIPGLASYNEQFF,TGTGCCAGCATTCCTGGACTAGCGAGTTACAATGAGCAGTTCTTC
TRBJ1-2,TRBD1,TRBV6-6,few,CASSYSRQGKAYGYTF,TGTGCCAGCAGTTACTCCCGACAGGGAAAGGCTTATGGCTACACCTTC
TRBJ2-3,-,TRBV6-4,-,CASSQGVSTDTQYF,TGTGCCAGCTCCCAGGGCGTGAGCACAGATACGCAGTATTTT
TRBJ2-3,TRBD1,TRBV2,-,CASSGGQGLADTQYF,TGTGCCAGCAGCGGGGGACAGGGGTTAGCAGATACGCAGTATTTT
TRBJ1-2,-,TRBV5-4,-,CASSLGGLFRSNYGYTF,TGTGCCAGCAGCTTGGGGGGACTTTTCAGGTCTAACTATGGCTACACCTTC
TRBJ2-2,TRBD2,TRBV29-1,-,CSVAGLAGGGSGELFF,TGCAGCGTTGCAGGACTAGCGGGAGGAGGGTCCGGGGAGCTGTTTTTT
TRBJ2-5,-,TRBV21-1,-,CASSGETQYF,TGTGCCAGCTCCGGGGAGACCCAGTACTTC
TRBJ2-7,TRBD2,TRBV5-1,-,CASSLVSSGLAEQYF,TGCGCCAGCAGCTTGGTTTCGAGCGGACTAGCGGAGCAGTACTTC
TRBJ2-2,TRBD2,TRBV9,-,CASSVRLAGDTGELFF,TGTGCCAGCAGCGTACGACTAGCGGGGGACACCGGGGAGCTGTTTTTT
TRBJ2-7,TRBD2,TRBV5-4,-,CASGPGGRFYEQYF,TGTGCCAGCGGACCCGGCGGGAGGTTCTACGAGCAGTACTTC
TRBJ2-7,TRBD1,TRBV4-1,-,CASSQATGIYEQYF,TGCGCCAGCAGCCAAGCGACAGGGATATACGAGCAGTACTTC
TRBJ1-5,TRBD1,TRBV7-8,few,CASSLALGTGNQPQHF,TGTGCCAGCAGCTTAGCGCTCGGGACAGGGAACCAGCCCCAGCATTTT
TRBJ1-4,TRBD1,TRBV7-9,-,CASSLPGQGDEKLFF,TGTGCCAGCAGCTTACCGGGACAGGGGGATGAAAAACTGTTTTTT
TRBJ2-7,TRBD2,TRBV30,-,CAWAPPGLPSGEQYF,TGTGCCTGGGCCCCTCCGGGACTACCCTCAGGCGAGCAGTACTTC
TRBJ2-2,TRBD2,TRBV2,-,CASSEKRGGLAGWATGELFF,TGTGCCAGCAGTGAAAAGAGGGGAGGACTAGCGGGATGGGCCACCGGGGAGCTGTTTTTT
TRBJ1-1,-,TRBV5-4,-,CASSFPGPSTEAFF,TGTGCCAGCAGCTTTCCCGGTCCGAGCACTGAAGCTTTCTTT
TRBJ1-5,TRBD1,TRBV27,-,CASSFTGGGQPQHF,TGTGCCAGCAGTTTCACAGGGGGCGGTCAGCCCCAGCATTTT
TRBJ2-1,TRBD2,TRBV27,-,CASSPLAGENYNEQFF,TGTGCCAGCAGTCCCCTAGCGGGAGAAAATTACAATGAGCAGTTCTTC
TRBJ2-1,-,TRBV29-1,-,CSVEDPLEEAGAEQFF,TGCAGCGTTGAAGATCCGTTGGAGGAAGCAGGGGCTGAGCAGTTCTTC
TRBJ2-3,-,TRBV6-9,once,CASSTPGGHQDTQYF,TGTGCCAGCAGTACCCCCGGAGGGCATCAAGATACGCAGTATTTT
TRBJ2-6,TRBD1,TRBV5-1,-,CASSSGPGQGVALTF,TGCGCCAGCAGCTCGGGACCGGGACAGGGGGTTGCCCTGACTTTC
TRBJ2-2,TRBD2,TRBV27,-,CASSLSHWEGANTGELFF,TGTGCCAGCAGTTTATCGCATTGGGAGGGAGCGAACACCGGGGAGCTGTTTTTT
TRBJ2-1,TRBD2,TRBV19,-,CASSISGRSDEQFF,TGTGCCAGTAGTATAAGCGGGAGAAGCGATGAGCAGTTCTTC
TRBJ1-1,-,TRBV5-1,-,CASSEPSEGTEAFF,TGCGCCAGCAGCGAGCCCTCTGAGGGCACTGAAGCTTTCTTT
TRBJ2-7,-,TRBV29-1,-,CSVEDYGDSGEQYF,TGCAGCGTTGAAGATTACGGGGATTCGGGCGAGCAGTACTTC
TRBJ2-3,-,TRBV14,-,CASSRERTDTQYF,TGTGCCAGCAGTCGGGAGCGCACAGATACGCAGTATTTT
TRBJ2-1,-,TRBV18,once,CASSPGGGLRNEQFF,TGTGCCAGCTCCCCAGGGGGGGGACTACGTAATGAGCAGTTCTTC
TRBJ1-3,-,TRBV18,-,CASSPREGSGNTIYF,TGTGCCAGCTCACCACGGGAGGGTTCTGGAAACACCATATATTTT
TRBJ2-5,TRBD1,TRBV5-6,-,CASSLVVDRGYETQYF,TGTGCCAGCAGCTTGGTGGTTGACAGGGGGTATGAGACCCAGTACTTC
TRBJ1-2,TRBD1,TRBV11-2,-,CASSSMGQGISNYGYTF,TGTGCCAGCAGCTCTATGGGACAGGGTATCTCTAACTATGGCTACACCTTC
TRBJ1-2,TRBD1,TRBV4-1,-,CASSYSGTGGDYGYTF,TGCGCCAGCAGCTACTCGGGTACAGGGGGGGACTATGGCTACACCTTC
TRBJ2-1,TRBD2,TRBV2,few,CASSLQREGHEQFF,TGTGCCAGCAGTCTCCAGCGGGAGGGACATGAGCAGTTCTTC
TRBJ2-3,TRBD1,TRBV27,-,CASIPPGQFSSGTDTQYF,TGTGCCAGCATTCCTCCGGGACAGTTTTCTTCTGGCACAGATACGCAGTATTTT
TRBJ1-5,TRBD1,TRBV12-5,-,CASGTRGQCNQPQHF,TGTGCTAGTGGTACTAGGGGGCAGTGCAATCAGCCCCAGCATTTT
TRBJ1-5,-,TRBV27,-,CASSSIQGNQPQHF,TGTGCCAGCAGTAGCATACAGGGAAATCAGCCCCAGCATTTT
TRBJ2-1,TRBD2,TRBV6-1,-,CASGTSGYNEQFF,TGTGCCAGCGGGACTAGCGGTTACAATGAGCAGTTCTTC
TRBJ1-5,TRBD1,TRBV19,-,CASSPTTGWEQPQHF,TGTGCCAGTAGTCCTACGACAGGGTGGGAGCAGCCCCAGCATTTT
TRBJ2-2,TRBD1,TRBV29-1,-,CSVRAGTGSGELFF,TGCAGCGTTCGTGCAGGGACAGGATCCGGGGAGCTGTTTTTT
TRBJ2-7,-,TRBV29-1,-,CSVGRVSSYEQYF,TGCAGCGTTGGCCGGGTGTCCTCCTACGAGCAGTACTTC
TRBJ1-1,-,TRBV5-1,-,CASSLGTRMNTEAFF,TGCGCCAGCAGCTTAGGGACACGTATGAACACTGAAGCTTTCTTT
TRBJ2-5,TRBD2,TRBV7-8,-,CASSLGSGRAVETQYF,TGTGCCAGCAGCTTAGGTAGCGGGAGGGCCGTGGAGACCCAGTACTTC
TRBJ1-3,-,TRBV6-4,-,CASSDPGGGSGNTIYF,TGTGCCAGCAGTGACCCGGGGGGGGGCTCTGGAAACACCATATATTTT
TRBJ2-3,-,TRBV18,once,CASSRGDTQYF,TGTGCCAGCTCTCGCGGGGATACGCAGTATTTT
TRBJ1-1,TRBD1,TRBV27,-,CASSPDRDWGTEAFF,TGTGCCAGCAGTCCAGACAGGGACTGGGGCACTGAAGCTTTCTTT
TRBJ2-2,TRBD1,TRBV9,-,CASSKTGGTGELFF,TGTGCCAGCAGCAAGACAGGGGGCACCGGGGAGCTGTTTTTT
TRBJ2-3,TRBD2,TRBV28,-,CASSSGVRDTQYF,TGTGCCAGCTCTAGCGGGGTGAGGGATACGCAGTATTTT
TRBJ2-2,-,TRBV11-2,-,CASSSFRDSLLGSTGELFF,TGTGCCAGCAGCTCTTTCCGGGACTCACTTCTTGGTTCCACCGGGGAGCTGTTTTTT
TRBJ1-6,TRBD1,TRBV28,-,CASSGQVYNSPLHF,TGTGCCAGCAGCGGACAGGTTTATAATTCACCCCTCCACTTT
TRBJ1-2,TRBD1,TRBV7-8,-,CASSPRRTGNYGYTF,TGTGCCAGCAGCCCCCGAAGGACAGGGAATTATGGCTACACCTTC
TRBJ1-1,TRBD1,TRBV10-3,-,CAISPLTQGGAAEAFF,TGTGCCATCAGTCCATTGACACAAGGGGGCGCCGCTGAAGCTTTCTTT
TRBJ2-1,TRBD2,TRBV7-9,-,CASSAGTSGSYNEQFF,TGTGCCAGCAGCGCCGGGACTAGCGGATCCTACAATGAGCAGTTCTTC
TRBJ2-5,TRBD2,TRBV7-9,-,CASSITSGQETQYF,TGTGCCAGCAGCATTACTAGCGGACAAGAGACCCAGTACTTC
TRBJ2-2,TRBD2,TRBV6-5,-,CATLAGGPVRELFF,TGTGCCACCTTAGCGGGAGGGCCGGTTAGGGAGCTGTTTTTT
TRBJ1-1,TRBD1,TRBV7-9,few,CASSPGQFWSDTEAFF,TGTGCCAGCAGCCCGGGACAGTTCTGGTCGGACACTGAAGCTTTCTTT
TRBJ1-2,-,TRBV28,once,CASSPTFNYGYTF,TGTGCCAGCAGTCCTACTTTTAACTATGGCTACACCTTC
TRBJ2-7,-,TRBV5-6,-,CASSLTGVNEQYF,TGTGCCAGCAGTTTGACAGGTGTCAACGAGCAGTACTTC